Listed below are T cell receptor beta chains from one sample, sequenced in a study of cytomegalovirus exposure and HLA in healthy donors. The assay was immunoSEQ multiplex PCR, and TCRdb's table has in-frame clones only and misses some. This sample carries 130,000 or so clones, roughly 88% of them seen once, and the ten largest clones take about 2.7%. The sequenced material came from PBMCs. The source is a woman aged 18-29 years in good health and CMV-seropositive. Each CDR3 is given with its conserved first and last residue. Fields, in order: V gene, J gene, D gene, clone size, CDR3 protein, CDR3 DNA. A D gene is named only where the DNA matches it firmly. The size field is filled for only some rows; it gives once, few, many or a size class.

v_gene: TRBV6-1
j_gene: TRBJ2-7
d_gene: NA
abundance: NA
CDR3aa: CASSAQQQYYEQYF
CDR3nt: TGTGCCAGCAGTGCGCAACAGCAATATTACGAGCAGTACTTC

v_gene: TRBV7-3
j_gene: TRBJ2-1
d_gene: TRBD1
abundance: NA
CDR3aa: CASSLQGAQDEQFF
CDR3nt: TGTGCCAGCAGCTTACAGGGGGCGCAGGATGAGCAGTTCTTC

v_gene: TRBV7-2
j_gene: TRBJ2-3
d_gene: TRBD2
abundance: NA
CDR3aa: CASSQNGGLAGLTDTQYF
CDR3nt: TGTGCCAGCAGCCAGAATGGCGGGCTAGCGGGACTCACAGATACGCAGTATTTT

v_gene: TRBV2
j_gene: TRBJ2-1
d_gene: TRBD2
abundance: NA
CDR3aa: CASSDAGDSSEQFF
CDR3nt: TGTGCCAGCAGTGACGCGGGGGATTCAAGTGAGCAGTTCTTC

v_gene: TRBV5-6
j_gene: TRBJ2-1
d_gene: NA
abundance: NA
CDR3aa: CASSLAEVGGPYNEQFF
CDR3nt: TGTGCCAGCAGCTTGGCCGAAGTGGGGGGGCCCTACAATGAGCAGTTCTTC

v_gene: TRBV28
j_gene: TRBJ1-6
d_gene: NA
abundance: few
CDR3aa: CASSVFVRDNSPLHF
CDR3nt: TGTGCCAGCAGTGTGTTCGTCAGGGATAATTCACCCCTCCACTTT

v_gene: TRBV5-4
j_gene: TRBJ1-6
d_gene: NA
abundance: NA
CDR3aa: CASSFGSSPLHF
CDR3nt: TGTGCCAGCAGTTTTGGGAGTTCACCCCTCCACTTT

v_gene: TRBV7-6
j_gene: TRBJ1-2
d_gene: TRBD1
abundance: NA
CDR3aa: CASSLGTGNYGYTF
CDR3nt: TGTGCCAGCAGCTTAGGGACAGGGAACTATGGCTACACCTTC

v_gene: TRBV6-1
j_gene: TRBJ2-1
d_gene: TRBD2
abundance: NA
CDR3aa: CASGGTSGGPNEQFF
CDR3nt: TGTGCCAGCGGGGGGACTAGCGGGGGGCCCAATGAGCAGTTCTTC

v_gene: TRBV6-6
j_gene: TRBJ2-2
d_gene: NA
abundance: NA
CDR3aa: CASSYRFMASGELFF
CDR3nt: TGTGCCAGCAGTTACAGATTCATGGCCAGCGGGGAGCTGTTTTTT

v_gene: TRBV4-2
j_gene: TRBJ2-7
d_gene: NA
abundance: few
CDR3aa: CASSQDYRDYEQYF
CDR3nt: TGTGCCAGCAGCCAAGACTATCGGGACTACGAGCAGTACTTC

v_gene: TRBV4-1
j_gene: TRBJ2-2
d_gene: TRBD1
abundance: few
CDR3aa: CASSQTQKPGQGYSGELFF
CDR3nt: TGCGCCAGCAGCCAGACGCAGAAACCGGGACAGGGTTATTCCGGGGAGCTGTTTTTT

v_gene: TRBV7-9
j_gene: TRBJ1-5
d_gene: NA
abundance: NA
CDR3aa: CASSGPSGDQPQHF
CDR3nt: TGTGCCAGCAGCGGCCCCTCAGGGGATCAGCCCCAGCATTTT

v_gene: TRBV7-3
j_gene: TRBJ1-2
d_gene: TRBD1
abundance: NA
CDR3aa: CASSSGQTSNYGYTF
CDR3nt: TGTGCCAGCAGCTCGGGACAGACTTCAAACTATGGCTACACCTTC

v_gene: TRBV7-7
j_gene: TRBJ2-3
d_gene: TRBD2
abundance: NA
CDR3aa: CASSPQRGAGDTQYF
CDR3nt: TGTGCCAGCAGCCCTCAGCGGGGGGCAGGAGATACGCAGTATTTT

v_gene: TRBV28
j_gene: TRBJ2-1
d_gene: TRBD1
abundance: NA
CDR3aa: CASSLGTGQGNEQFF
CDR3nt: TGTGCCAGCAGTTTGGGGACAGGGCAAGGTAATGAGCAGTTCTTC

v_gene: TRBV21-1
j_gene: TRBJ1-1
d_gene: NA
abundance: NA
CDR3aa: CASNLTGFSHEAFF
CDR3nt: TGTGCCAGCAACCTCACAGGGTTTTCACATGAAGCTTTCTTT

v_gene: TRBV10-3
j_gene: TRBJ2-2
d_gene: TRBD1
abundance: NA
CDR3aa: CAISPGTGFTGELFF
CDR3nt: TGTGCCATCAGCCCCGGGACAGGGTTCACCGGGGAGCTGTTTTTT

v_gene: TRBV7-6
j_gene: TRBJ2-6
d_gene: NA
abundance: once
CDR3aa: CASSSFRGANVLTF
CDR3nt: TGTGCCAGCAGCTCCTTCCGGGGGGCCAACGTCCTGACTTTC

v_gene: TRBV5-8
j_gene: TRBJ1-6
d_gene: NA
abundance: NA
CDR3aa: CASSSAQGSNSPLHF
CDR3nt: TGTGCCAGCAGCTCCGCGCAGGGCTCTAACTCACCCCTCCACTTT

v_gene: TRBV4-1
j_gene: TRBJ2-3
d_gene: NA
abundance: few
CDR3aa: CASSQRVLGTDTQYF
CDR3nt: TGCGCCAGCAGCCAACGGGTACTCGGCACAGATACGCAGTATTTT

v_gene: TRBV5-1
j_gene: TRBJ2-2
d_gene: TRBD2
abundance: NA
CDR3aa: CASSSIAGGQFGELFF
CDR3nt: TGCGCCAGCAGCTCCATAGCGGGGGGCCAATTCGGGGAGCTGTTTTTT

v_gene: TRBV27
j_gene: TRBJ2-7
d_gene: NA
abundance: NA
CDR3aa: CASSSYGYEQYF
CDR3nt: TGTGCCAGCAGTTCCTACGGTTACGAGCAGTACTTC

v_gene: TRBV6-5
j_gene: TRBJ2-7
d_gene: NA
abundance: few
CDR3aa: CASSYGGDGEQYF
CDR3nt: TGTGCCAGCAGTTACGGCGGTGACGGGGAGCAGTACTTC

v_gene: TRBV4-1
j_gene: TRBJ1-2
d_gene: NA
abundance: NA
CDR3aa: CASSQQVLFGYTF
CDR3nt: TGCGCCAGCAGCCAACAGGTCCTTTTTGGCTACACCTTC

v_gene: TRBV5-4
j_gene: TRBJ2-3
d_gene: TRBD2
abundance: NA
CDR3aa: CASWGGLAPTGARTDTQYF
CDR3nt: TGTGCCAGCTGGGGGGGTTTAGCGCCCACCGGGGCCCGCACAGATACGCAGTATTTT

v_gene: TRBV5-5
j_gene: TRBJ1-5
d_gene: NA
abundance: few
CDR3aa: CASSLLADGGQPQHF
CDR3nt: TGTGCCAGCAGCCTTTTAGCGGACGGCGGTCAGCCCCAGCATTTT

v_gene: TRBV6-5
j_gene: TRBJ2-3
d_gene: NA
abundance: NA
CDR3aa: CASSPRSDTQYF
CDR3nt: TGTGCCAGCAGTCCTCGGTCCGATACGCAGTATTTT

v_gene: TRBV19
j_gene: TRBJ2-5
d_gene: NA
abundance: NA
CDR3aa: CASSTGQLQETQYF
CDR3nt: TGTGCCAGTAGTACCGGACAGTTACAAGAGACCCAGTACTTC

v_gene: TRBV11-2
j_gene: TRBJ1-6
d_gene: NA
abundance: NA
CDR3aa: CASSLSSGAPFSPLHF
CDR3nt: TGTGCCAGCAGCCTTTCCTCAGGGGCACCATTTTCACCCCTCCACTTT